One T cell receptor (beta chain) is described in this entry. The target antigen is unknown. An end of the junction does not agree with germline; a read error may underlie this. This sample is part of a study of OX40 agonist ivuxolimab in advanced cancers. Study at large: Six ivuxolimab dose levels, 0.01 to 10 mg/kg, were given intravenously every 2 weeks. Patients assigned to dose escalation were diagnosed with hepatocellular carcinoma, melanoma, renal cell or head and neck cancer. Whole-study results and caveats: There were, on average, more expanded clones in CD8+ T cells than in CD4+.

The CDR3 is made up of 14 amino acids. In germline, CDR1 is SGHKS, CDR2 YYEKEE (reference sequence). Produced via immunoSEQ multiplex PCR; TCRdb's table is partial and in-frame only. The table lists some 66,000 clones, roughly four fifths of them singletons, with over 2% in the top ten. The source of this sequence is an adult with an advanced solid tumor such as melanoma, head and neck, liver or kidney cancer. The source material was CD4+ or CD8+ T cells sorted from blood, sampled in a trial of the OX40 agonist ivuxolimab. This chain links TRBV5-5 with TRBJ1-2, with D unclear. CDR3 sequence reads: CASCQYVSRKTYGF. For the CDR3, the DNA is TGTGCCAGCTGCCAATATGTCTCGCGAAAGACCTATGGCTTC. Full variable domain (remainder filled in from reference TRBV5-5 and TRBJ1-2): DAGVTQSPTHLIKTRGQQVTLRCSPISGHKSVSWYQQVLGQGPQFIFQYYEKEERGRGNFPDRFSARQFPNYSSELNVNALLLGDSALYLCASCQYVSRKTYGFGSGTRLTVV.